This TCR beta chain was captured by sequencing in a study of regulatory T cells in long-lasting Graves disease. Whole-study findings and limits: Persistent disease showed a preference for TRBV28, TRBJ1-2 and TRBJ2-5.

Germline loops: CDR1 MNHNS, CDR2 SASEGT. The CDR3 has 12 amino acids. Details on this clonotype: Its antigen remains unidentified.

Time point reported: persistent/refractory GD, antithyroid drugs over 5 years with positive TRAb. PBMC-derived RNA was used for the TCR library. Into tubes containing EDTA, approximately 8.5 milliliters of peripheral blood were drawn. Libraries of TCR beta came from iRepertoire HTBI primers plus Arm-PCR of CDR3 regions. TCRdb redid the calling of the multiplex PCR reads with MiXCR, one entry per CDR3 protein. The sample contains about 420,000 distinct CDR3 sequences, 20% to 30% of which appear only once. The sequencing used peripheral blood mononuclear cells (PBMCs), collected when the disease was refractory, from a patient treated with antithyroid drugs. The clonotype comes from a female donor with Graves disease. This chain joins TRBV6-1 and TRBJ1-5; D call uncertain. DNA of the CDR3: TGTGCTACTGGTATGGTGGATCAGCCCCAGCATTTT. This translates into CATGMVDQPQHF.